The text below deals with one T cell receptor beta chain. This sample was taken from a study of identical twins. TCRdb re-analysed the 5' RACE reads in MiXCR, keeping a single row per CDR3 protein. Of 250,000 or so distinct CDR3 sequences listed, roughly 7% are singletons. The V end was cut by 0 bases, the J end by 1 base, with 11 bases between. Germline loops: CDR1 DFQATT, CDR2 SNEGSKA (reference sequence). This CDR3 is 15 amino acids long. The same data also contributed to another study, on yellow fever vaccine responses in identical twins. Per that study: Vaccine-induced T cell responses in twins were reportedly observed to appear partly convergent, partly personalized.

V usage is TRBV20-1 and J usage is TRBJ2-3; D remains ambiguous. The source is a woman between 18 and 29 years old in good health. Sequenced sample: memory (CD45RO+) T cells sorted from blood. The CDR3 region is CSARDLGGRTDTQYF. For the CDR3, the DNA is TGCAGTGCTAGAGATCTAGGCGGTCGCACAGATACGCAGTATTTT.